This T cell receptor (beta chain) was found in a study of neurological immune-mediated disorders. As regards this clonotype: Its antigen is undetermined.

The controls, all healthy individuals, were blood bank volunteers in Maryland, USA. Where libraries were unsorted, they were derived from 2 million PBMCs stored at -80 degrees C. The cDNA came from 5'RACE with 10-nucleotide random UMIs. MiXCR, applied by TCRdb to the 5' RACE reads, yields one record per CDR3 protein. The sample carries around 13,000 distinct CDR3 sequences, about 10% recorded once. This CDR3 has 14 residues. V lost 1 base, J lost 0 bases, and 7 bases lay in between. Per the germline V gene, CDR1 is LGHNA and CDR2 is YNFKEQ. Study findings and constraints: The study found no CDR3 amino acid sequences shared by expanded clones across subjects, suggesting private repertoires in all groups.

The TCR was taken from a woman aged 40 to 49 in good health. This chain joins TRBV4-2 and TRBJ2-7; D uncertain. Source material: PBMCs. The CDR3: CASSQGLGSYEQYF. The CDR3 DNA follows: TGTGCCAGCAGCCAAGGGTTGGGCTCCTACGAGCAGTACTTC.